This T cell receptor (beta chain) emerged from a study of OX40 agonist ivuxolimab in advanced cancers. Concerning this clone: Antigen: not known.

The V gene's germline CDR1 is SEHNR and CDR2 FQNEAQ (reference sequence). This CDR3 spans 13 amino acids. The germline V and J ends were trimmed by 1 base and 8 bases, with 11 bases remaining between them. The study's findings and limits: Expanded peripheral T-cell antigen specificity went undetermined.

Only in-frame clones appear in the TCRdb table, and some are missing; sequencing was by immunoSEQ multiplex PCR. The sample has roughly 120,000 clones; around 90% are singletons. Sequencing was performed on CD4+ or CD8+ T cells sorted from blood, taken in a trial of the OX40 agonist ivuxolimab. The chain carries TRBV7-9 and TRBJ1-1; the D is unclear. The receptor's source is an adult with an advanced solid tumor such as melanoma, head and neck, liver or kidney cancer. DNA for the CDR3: TGTGCCAGCAGCTTAGAAGGCAGAGGGGAAGCTTTCTTT. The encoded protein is CASSLEGRGEAFF.